This TCR beta chain was identified in a study of molecular identifiers for immune sequencing clone quantification. General study results and limits: Clones above 20 RNA copies contained over 98% of effector molecules but under 1% of naive ones.

TCRdb processed the PCR reads anew with MiXCR; each CDR3 protein has one entry. The sample shows under 600,000 distinct CDR3 sequences, around 23% of them seen only once. This clonotype was counted at least ten times. Antigen unknown. Based on a CD8+CD4-CCR7+CD45RA+ profile, naive CD8 T cells were sorted. The length of the CDR3 is 15 residues. V was shortened by 1 base and J by 1 base, with 9 bases between the two germline ends. The germline V gene has CDR1 LGHNA and CDR2 YSLEER. Sample: naive CD8+ T cells from blood, with Jurkat cell RNA spiked in. Sample subset: FACS-sorted CD8+CD4-CCR7+CD45RA+ naive T cells. The chain links TRBV4-3 to TRBJ2-3; TRBD2 might be the D (5 bases). The TCR originated in a human donor in good health. Some libraries in this study had Jurkat cell RNA spiked in. CDR3 amino acids: CASSQGTARTDTQYF. The CDR3 DNA reads TGCGCCAGCAGCCAAGGGACTGCTCGCACAGATACGCAGTATTTT.